The 27 T cell receptor beta chains given below trace back to one sample, sequenced in a study of blood T cell repertoires in COVID-19. TCRdb's table, derived via immunoSEQ multiplex PCR, lists solely in-frame clones and lacks some. Among about 210,000 clones listed, 80% to 90% were seen once. Material for sequencing was peripheral blood. Receptor source: a woman older than 75 with COVID-19, enrolled during active disease.

The genes are TRBV28 and TRBJ1-4; D call uncertain. This CDR3 is 13 amino acids long. Germline assignment: CDR1 MDHEN and CDR2 SYDVKM. V gave up 2 bases and J gave up 6 bases, with 7 bases separating them. Here the CDR3 reads CASSLNSHEKLFF. Written as DNA, the CDR3 is TGTGCCAGCAGTTTAAACAGTCATGAAAAACTGTTTTTT.

This clone was detected only a few times. The rearrangement links TRBV7-8 to TRBJ1-4; D might be TRBD1 (5 bases). The CDR3 covers 17 residues. CDR1 and CDR2 from the germline V gene are SGHVS and FQNEAQ. Trimming stripped 2 bases from V and 4 bases from J, with 17 bases between. This CDR3 is CASSLNSAGPRNEKLFF. CDR3 DNA: TGTGCCAGCAGCTTAAATTCTGCGGGACCCCGTAATGAAAAACTGTTTTTT.

The V call is TRBV6-5, the J call TRBJ1-2; D remains ambiguous. The CDR3 extends over 11 amino acids. Germline loops: CDR1 MNHEY, CDR2 SVGAGI. The germline V and J ends were trimmed by 8 bases and 8 bases, with 12 bases remaining between them. This chain's CDR3 is CASGLGGGYTF. The DNA for the CDR3 is TGTGCCAGCGGCCTGGGCGGGGGCTACACCTTC.

The rearrangement joins TRBV10-3 to TRBJ2-3; 7 nucleotides match TRBD1. This CDR3 has 14 residues. Germline loops: CDR1 ENHRY, CDR2 SYGVKD. After removal of 5 bases from V and 6 bases from J, the junction contained 8 bases not matched to a gene. The CDR3 region is CAISPTGTGDTQYF. CDR3 DNA sequence: TGTGCCATCAGTCCGACAGGGACCGGCGATACGCAGTATTTT.

The genes are TRBV15 and TRBJ1-2; the D is unclear. V was trimmed by 0 bases and J by 4 bases, leaving 18 bases between them. Germline V gives CDR1 LNHNV, CDR2 YYDKDF (reference sequence). CDR3 size: 17 residues. CDR3 sequence (DNA): TGTGCCACCAGCAGAGATCTCTGGCGGGGAGAGGGCTATGGCTACACCTTC. Its translation is CATSRDLWRGEGYGYTF.

DNA of the CDR3: TGTGCCAGCAGCCAATACCCCGCGAGCACTGAAGCTTTCTTT. It encodes CASSQYPASTEAFF. J is TRBJ1-1 and V is TRBV16; D is ambiguous. V lost 1 base and J lost 4, with 10 bases in between. Germline lookup yields CDR1 KGHSY and CDR2 FQNENV. This CDR3 is 14 amino acids long.

J is TRBJ2-7 and V is TRBV28; D remains ambiguous. V was trimmed by 7 bases and J by 3 bases, leaving 13 bases between them. Germline assignment: CDR1 MDHEN and CDR2 SYDVKM. This CDR3 region has 13 residues. The CDR3 sequence is CASTRQLGYEQYF. The CDR3 DNA sequence: TGTGCCAGCACGCGGCAGTTGGGCTACGAGCAGTACTTC. Together with reference TRBV28 and TRBJ2-7, the CDR3 gives the full variable domain: DVKVTQSSRYLVKRTGEKVFLECVQDMDHENMFWYRQDPGLGLRLIYFSYDVKMKEKGDIPEGYSVSREKKERFSLILESASTNQTSMYLCASTRQLGYEQYFGPGTRLTVT.

The V call is TRBV5-1, the J call TRBJ2-2; 7 nucleotides align to TRBD1. The CDR3 consists of 17 residues. V shed 4 bases and J 6 bases; nucleotides not matched to a gene: 15. Germline CDR1 reads SGHRS; CDR2 reads YFSETQ. In nucleotides, the CDR3 is TGCGCCAGCAGCCTCTCCCGCGACAGGGCGGGTCCCGGGGAGCTGTTTTTT. This encodes CASSLSRDRAGPGELFF.

The chain uses TRBV28 and TRBJ2-1, with D perhaps matching TRBD1 (6 bases). There are 17 residues in the CDR3. Trimming removed 5 bases at V and 1 base at J, with 18 bases between. Looked up from germline, CDR1 is MDHEN and CDR2 is SYDVKM. CDR3 DNA: TGTGCCAGCAGTCCTCCAGGGGCCCTCTATTCCTACAATGAGCAGTTCTTC. It yields the protein CASSPPGALYSYNEQFF.

The chain joins TRBV29-1 to TRBJ1-2, with 10 bases fitting TRBD1. From germline, CDR1 is SQVTM and CDR2 ANQGSEA. The CDR3 sequence is 14 residues long. J lost 8 bases, V lost 7 bases, and 13 bases had no gene match. The DNA of the CDR3 is TGCAGCGCCGGGACAGGGGCTAATTCTGGGGGCTACACCTTC. Protein: CSAGTGANSGGYTF.

The V gene is TRBV28, the J gene TRBJ1-6, with TRBD1 matching over 8 bases. The CDR3 extends over 14 amino acids. V dropped 1 base and J dropped 11; count of bases not matched to a gene: 4. Germline lookup yields CDR1 MDHEN and CDR2 SYDVKM. The CDR3 loop reads CASSLSGQGAPLHF. The CDR3 DNA follows: TGTGCCAGCAGTTTATCAGGACAGGGCGCACCCCTCCACTTT.

The gene calls are TRBV11-2 and TRBJ2-2; TRBD1 might be the D (6 bases). The V gene's germline CDR1 is SGHAT and CDR2 FQNNGV. The CDR3 length is 15 residues. V was pared by 4 bases and J by 0 bases, with 9 bases between. CDR3 in amino acids: CASSSRTANTGELFF. The CDR3, as DNA: TGTGCCAGCAGCTCCCGGACAGCGAACACCGGGGAGCTGTTTTTT. The complete variable domain, with remaining parts taken from reference TRBV11-2 and TRBJ2-2, reads EAGVAQSPRYKIIEKRQSVAFWCNPISGHATLYWYQQILGQGPKLLIQFQNNGVVDDSQLPKDRFSAERLKGVDSTLKIQPAKLEDSAVYLCASSSRTANTGELFFGEGSRLTVL.

The CDR3 reads CASSQPYREGGQPQHF. DNA of the CDR3: TGTGCCAGCAGCCAACCCTACAGGGAGGGAGGGCAGCCCCAGCATTTT. The chain carries TRBV4-2 and TRBJ1-5, with D possibly being TRBD1 (6 bases). Trimming shortened V by 2 bases and J by 7 bases, and 18 bases separated the two germline ends. From germline, CDR1 is LGHNA and CDR2 YNFKEQ. The CDR3 sequence is 16 residues long.

The rearrangement uses TRBV6-5 and TRBJ2-5, with 10 positions matching TRBD2. The CDR3 has 15 amino acids. Germline CDR1 MNHEY, CDR2 SVGAGI. The V gene end was trimmed by 7 bases and the J gene end by 6 bases; junction bases not matched to a gene: 11. In nucleotides, the CDR3 is TGTGCCAGCACTTCTAGCGGGGGCCCCCTTAAGACCCAGTACTTC. Protein sequence: CASTSSGGPLKTQYF.

This chain links TRBV11-3 with TRBJ2-3; TRBD2 aligns across 9 bases. Germline loops: CDR1 SGHNT, CDR2 YENEEA. This CDR3 has 16 amino acids. V lost 2 bases to trimming and J lost 1 base; unmatched junction nucleotides: 4. The CDR3, as DNA: TGTGCCAGCAGCTTAAGTTCTAGCGGGGGCACAGATACGCAGTATTTT. Amino acid sequence: CASSLSSSGGTDTQYF. Full variable domain (rest looked up from reference TRBV11-3 and TRBJ2-3): EAGVVQSPRYKIIEKKQPVAFWCNPISGHNTLYWYLQNLGQGPELLIRYENEEAVDDSQLPKDRFSAERLKGVDSTLKIQPAELGDSAVYLCASSLSSSGGTDTQYFGPGTRLTVL.

This chain connects TRBV10-3 to TRBJ2-5; tentative D call: TRBD2 (7 bases). This CDR3 is 15 amino acids long. Germline CDR1 is ENHRY and CDR2 is SYGVKD. Trimming removed 2 bases at V and 7 bases at J, with 17 bases between. The CDR3 is CAISEGGAYSGTQYF. The CDR3 coding sequence is TGTGCCATCAGTGAGGGGGGGGCCTATAGTGGGACCCAGTACTTC.

The chain uses TRBV2 and TRBJ1-5, with a possible D match to TRBD1 (5 bases). Germline V gene data show CDR1 as SNHLY and CDR2 as FYNNEI. The CDR3 totals 14 residues. The V and J ends lost 8 bases and 1 base respectively, with 12 bases between them. CDR3 DNA: TGTGCCAGCCGGGAGGGGCAAAGCAATCAGCCCCAGCATTTT. Translated: CASREGQSNQPQHF.

The chain has TRBV19 and TRBJ2-1, with TRBD2 matching 9 bases. Germline CDR1 LNHDA, CDR2 SQIVND (reference sequence). The V segment lost 5 bases and the J segment 9 bases; nucleotides outside the gene matches: 17. The CDR3 contains 17 residues. The DNA for the CDR3 is TGTGCCAGTAGTCCCGGACACAGGGGCGGGGGGGCAACTGAGCAGTTCTTC. The encoded protein is CASSPGHRGGGATEQFF.

This chain links TRBV6-4 with TRBJ1-2; D might be TRBD1 (6 bases). Germline V gives CDR1 MRHNA, CDR2 SNTAGT. Trimming left V 5 bases short and J 0 bases short, with 16 bases between. The CDR3 has 16 amino acids. The CDR3 DNA reads as TGTGCCAGCAGTCCCACCTCAGGGGTATCTAACTATGGCTACACCTTC. Protein sequence: CASSPTSGVSNYGYTF.

J is TRBJ2-3 and V is TRBV5-4; 9 bases agree with TRBD2. The V gene's germline CDR1 is SGHNT and CDR2 YYREEE (reference sequence). Germline trimming cut 0 bases from V and 6 bases from J; bases unmatched to any gene: 2. The CDR3 is 14 residues long. CDR3 bases: TGTGCCAGCAGCTTGGGTAGCGGGGGTGATACGCAGTATTTT. As protein: CASSLGSGGDTQYF.

For the CDR3, the DNA is TGTGCCAGCCGGTCTCCCGCGAACACCGGGGAGCTGTTTTTT. Protein: CASRSPANTGELFF. The chain recombines TRBV14 with TRBJ2-2; D is undetermined. The CDR3 extends over 14 amino acids. V lost 8 bases to trimming and J lost 0 bases, with 10 bases between them. CDR1 is SGHDN, CDR2 FVKESK, per germline.

The rearrangement links TRBV6-5 to TRBJ1-2; D remains ambiguous. The germline CDR1 and CDR2 sequences are MNHEY and SVGAGI. CDR3 length equals 16 residues. The V end was cut by 0 bases, the J end by 0 bases, with 11 bases between. CDR3 in DNA: TGTGCCAGCAGTTACTCTGGAGGACTAGCTAACTATGGCTACACCTTC. Protein product: CASSYSGGLANYGYTF.

The genes are TRBV6-2 or TRBV6-3 and TRBJ1-5, with D perhaps TRBD1 (5 bases). Germline V CDR1 and CDR2: MNHEY, SVGEGT. The CDR3 contains 16 residues. Trimming stripped 7 bases from V and 3 bases from J, with 19 bases between. The CDR3 region is CASTPGRAGNNQPQHF. The CDR3 DNA sequence: TGTGCCAGCACCCCAGGGAGGGCAGGGAACAATCAGCCCCAGCATTTT.

The V and J genes are TRBV18 and TRBJ2-3; D is unresolved. Per germline, CDR1 KGHSH and CDR2 LQKENI. The CDR3 is 12 residues long. Trimming removed 6 bases at V and 6 bases at J, with 10 bases between. The CDR3 DNA reads TGTGCCAGCTCCGCCTCCGGGGATACGCAGTATTTT. This codes for CASSASGDTQYF.

The chain employs TRBV7-3 and TRBJ2-6; no clear D gene. CDR3 size: 16 residues. From germline, CDR1 is SGHTA and CDR2 FQGTGA. The V gene lost 1 base and the J gene lost 3 bases, with 10 bases spanning the gap. The CDR3, as DNA: TGTGCCAGCAGCTTAAACGTCGCGGTTGGGGCCAACGTCCTGACTTTC. It codes for CASSLNVAVGANVLTF. Drawing the rest from reference TRBV7-3 and TRBJ2-6, the complete variable domain is GAGVSQTPSNKVTEKGKYVELRCDPISGHTALYWYRQSLGQGPEFLIYFQGTGAADDSGLPNDRFFAVRPEGSVSTLKIQRTERGDSAVYLCASSLNVAVGANVLTFGAGSRLTVL.

The chain links TRBV5-1 to TRBJ2-6; weak D call: TRBD1 (6 bases). CDR3 length: 19 residues. CDR1 and CDR2 (germline): SGHRS, YFSETQ. V lost 0 bases to trimming and J lost 0 bases, with 16 bases between them. In DNA form, the CDR3 reads TGCGCCAGCAGCTTGGTACAACGGGACAAACGCTCTGGGGCCAACGTCCTGACTTTC. It codes for CASSLVQRDKRSGANVLTF. Using reference TRBV5-1 and TRBJ2-6 for the parts outside the CDR3, the full variable domain is KAGVTQTPRYLIKTRGQQVTLSCSPISGHRSVSWYQQTPGQGLQFLFEYFSETQRNKGNFPGRFSGRQFSNSRSEMNVSTLELGDSALYLCASSLVQRDKRSGANVLTFGAGSRLTVL.

V gene TRBV6-2 or TRBV6-3 combines with J gene TRBJ2-7; D unclear. V was pared by 0 bases and J by 1 base, with 4 bases between. The germline CDR1 and CDR2 sequences are MNHEY and SVGEGT. This CDR3 is built from 13 residues. This CDR3 is CASSYSLSYEQYF. DNA of the CDR3: TGTGCCAGCAGTTACTCGTTATCCTACGAGCAGTACTTC.